These 15 T cell receptor beta chains share one sample of origin, sequenced in a study of spatial heterogeneity in lung cancer. Time point indicated: sample taken at primary tumor resection. Whole RNA obtained from tumor, nontumor lung or frozen PBMC underwent sequencing without sorting. TCRdb re-called the 5' RACE reads through MiXCR, storing one row per CDR3 protein. The sample has tens of thousands of distinct CDR3 sequences, approximately 8.6% seen once. This sample comprised PBMCs, obtained at surgery. All receptors derive from a male donor with early-stage non-small cell lung cancer.

This chain joins TRBV25-1 and TRBJ2-3; 11 bases map to TRBD1. V was pared by 6 bases and J by 4 bases, with 9 bases of the junction left unmatched. Germline CDR1 reads MGHDK; CDR2 reads SYGVNS. The CDR3 contains 16 residues. CDR3 loop: CASREDRGHQADTQYF. As DNA, the CDR3 is TGTGCCAGCAGGGAGGACAGGGGGCACCAAGCAGATACGCAGTATTTT.

This clonotype was detected many times. The J gene is TRBJ2-7, the V gene TRBV11-2; the D gene is possibly TRBD2 (6 bases). Trimming shortened V by 4 bases and J by 7 bases, and 20 bases separated the two germline ends. CDR3 length: 15 amino acids. Per the germline V gene, CDR1 is SGHAT and CDR2 is FQNNGV. CDR3 DNA: TGTGCCAGCAGCTCGGCCCTTTCGGGACTCTTGGAGCAGTACTTC. Protein product: CASSSALSGLLEQYF.

This clonotype was observed at least ten times. V gene TRBV10-3 combines with J gene TRBJ2-5, with 8 bases matching TRBD1. Looked up from germline, CDR1 is ENHRY and CDR2 is SYGVKD. This CDR3 has 14 amino acids. V trimming: 3 bases; J trimming: 2 bases; junction bases outside the gene matches: 2. DNA for the CDR3: TGTGCCATCAGTGACAGGGGGCGGCAAGAGACCCAGTACTTC. Translated: CAISDRGRQETQYF.

This clonotype was seen at least ten times. The J gene is TRBJ2-3, the V gene TRBV3-1; D is unclear. Trimming removed 2 bases from V and 6 bases from J, with 6 bases in between. CDR3 size: 12 residues. The germline CDR1 and CDR2 sequences are LGHDT and YNNKEL (reference sequence). CDR3 sequence: CASSQSGDTQYF. The CDR3 DNA follows: TGTGCCAGCAGCCAATCGGGCGATACGCAGTATTTT.

A few counts support this clonotype. The V and J genes are TRBV7-9 and TRBJ2-3, with D possibly TRBD1 on 6 matching bases. The CDR3 consists of 13 residues. The V end lost 10 bases, the J end lost 5 bases, and 16 bases lay between the germline ends. CDR1 and CDR2 (germline): SEHNR, FQNEAQ (reference sequence). Written as DNA, the CDR3 is TGTGCCACCTCCGGACAGAGTGGAGATACGCAGTATTTT. This encodes CATSGQSGDTQYF.

This clonotype has a count of ten or more. The genes are TRBV29-1 and TRBJ2-3; no definite D call. The length of the CDR3 is 12 residues. Trimming pared 6 bases from V and 3 bases from J, leaving 10 bases between. From germline, CDR1 is SQVTM and CDR2 ANQGSEA. CDR3 loop: CSVVDGTDTQYF. For the CDR3, the DNA is TGCAGCGTAGTCGACGGTACAGATACGCAGTATTTT.

The gene calls are TRBV7-2 and TRBJ2-3; no reliable D call. Germline CDR1 reads SGHTA; CDR2 reads FQGNSA. CDR3 length equals 12 residues. The CDR3: CVRLVLLDTQYF. The CDR3 coding sequence is TGTGTCAGATTAGTTCTACTAGATACGCAGTATTTT.

This clonotype came up many times. The genes are TRBV20-1 and TRBJ2-7; 9 bases line up with TRBD2. CDR3 length: 16 residues. CDR1 DFQATT and CDR2 SNEGSKA come from the germline V gene (reference sequence). Unmatched junction bases numbered 12, after V lost 0 bases and J lost 6 bases. The DNA of the CDR3 is TGCAGTGCTAGAGAGGATAGAGCGGGGGGATTTACCGAGCAGTACTTC. Amino acid sequence: CSAREDRAGGFTEQYF.

The chain links TRBV10-3 to TRBJ1-1; no reliable D call. Trimming pared 3 bases from V and 1 base from J, leaving 6 bases between. The CDR3 consists of 13 residues. From germline, CDR1 is ENHRY and CDR2 SYGVKD. CDR3 amino acids: CAISDQRNTEAFF. CDR3 in DNA: TGTGCCATCAGTGATCAGAGGAACACTGAAGCTTTCTTT.

There are a few counts of this clonotype. The V and J genes are TRBV5-1 and TRBJ2-6; possible D gene TRBD1, 6 bases. The V gene's germline CDR1 is SGHRS and CDR2 YFSETQ. This CDR3 region has 14 residues. Trimming cost V 7 bases and J 1 base, with 9 bases left between them. Here the CDR3 DNA reads TGCGCCAGCGCTACAGGGTCTGGGGCCAACGTCCTGACTTTC. Translating gives CASATGSGANVLTF. The entire variable domain, with the rest obtained from reference TRBV5-1 and TRBJ2-6, is as follows: KAGVTQTPRYLIKTRGQQVTLSCSPISGHRSVSWYQQTPGQGLQFLFEYFSETQRNKGNFPGRFSGRQFSNSRSEMNVSTLELGDSALYLCASATGSGANVLTFGAGSRLTVL.

The chain couples TRBV7-9 to TRBJ1-4; TRBD1 might be the D (5 bases). The CDR3 contains 11 residues. Germline V gene data show CDR1 as SEHNR and CDR2 as FQNEAQ (reference sequence). The V gene lost 11 bases and the J gene lost 8 bases, with 12 bases spanning the gap. This CDR3 reads CASGFREKLFF. The CDR3, as DNA: TGTGCCTCAGGGTTTCGGGAAAAACTGTTTTTT. Supplemented by reference TRBV7-9 and TRBJ1-4, the full variable domain reads DTGVSQNPRHKITKRGQNVTFRCDPISEHNRLYWYRQTLGQGPEFLTYFQNEAQLEKSRLLSDRFSAERPKGSFSTLEIQRTEQGDSAMYLCASGFREKLFFGSGTQLSVL.

This clonotype turned up a few times. The rearrangement joins TRBV18 to TRBJ2-7; D tentatively fits TRBD1 or TRBD2 (5 bases each). The CDR3 has 13 residues. Germline assignment: CDR1 KGHSH and CDR2 LQKENI. With 3 bases removed from V and 7 bases from J, the gap between germline ends came to 13 bases. CDR3 in amino acids: CASSPGTLREQYF. DNA of the CDR3: TGTGCCAGCTCACCTGGGACCCTGCGGGAGCAGTACTTC.

The chain has TRBV5-1 and TRBJ2-3, with a possible D match to TRBD2 (6 bases). Trimming removed 4 bases at V and 2 bases at J, with 11 bases between. Germline V lookup: CDR1 SGHRS, CDR2 YFSETQ. The CDR3 covers 14 residues. CDR3 bases: TGCGCCAGCAGCGCGGGACGGTTCACAGATACGCAGTATTTT. It translates to CASSAGRFTDTQYF.

This clonotype was found a few times. The J gene is TRBJ2-2, the V gene TRBV12-3 or TRBV12-4; the D gene could be TRBD1 or TRBD2 (6 bases each). The CDR3 is 14 amino acids. The ends were cut back, 7 bases at V and 4 bases at J, with 13 bases in the middle. The CDR3 sequence is CASMFRGATGELFF. The CDR3 coding sequence is TGTGCCAGCATGTTTAGGGGGGCCACCGGGGAGCTGTTTTTT.

This clonotype was seen a handful of times. V gene TRBV4-1 combines with J gene TRBJ1-3; D may be TRBD1 (6 bases). The CDR3 runs to 14 residues. The germline CDR1 and CDR2 sequences are MGHRA and YSYEKL. V gave up 5 bases and J gave up 2 bases, with 10 bases separating them. The CDR3 here is CASSTRQAGNTIYF. DNA for the CDR3: TGCGCCAGCAGCACCCGACAGGCTGGAAACACCATATATTTT.